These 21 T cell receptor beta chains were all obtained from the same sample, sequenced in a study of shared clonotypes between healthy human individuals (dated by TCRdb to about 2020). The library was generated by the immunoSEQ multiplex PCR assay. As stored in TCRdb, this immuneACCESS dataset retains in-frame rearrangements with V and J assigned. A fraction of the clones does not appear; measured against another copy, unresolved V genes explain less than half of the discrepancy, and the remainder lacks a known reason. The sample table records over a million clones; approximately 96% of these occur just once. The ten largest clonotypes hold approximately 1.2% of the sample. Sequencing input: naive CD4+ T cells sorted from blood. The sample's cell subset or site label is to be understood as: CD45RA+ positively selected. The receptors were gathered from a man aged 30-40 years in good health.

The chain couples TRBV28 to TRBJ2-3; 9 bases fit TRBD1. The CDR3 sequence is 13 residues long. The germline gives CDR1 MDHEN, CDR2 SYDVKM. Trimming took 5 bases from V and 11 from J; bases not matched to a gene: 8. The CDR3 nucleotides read TGTGCCAGCAGTCCCAACAGGGGGCTGCGGCAGTATTTT. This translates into CASSPNRGLRQYF.

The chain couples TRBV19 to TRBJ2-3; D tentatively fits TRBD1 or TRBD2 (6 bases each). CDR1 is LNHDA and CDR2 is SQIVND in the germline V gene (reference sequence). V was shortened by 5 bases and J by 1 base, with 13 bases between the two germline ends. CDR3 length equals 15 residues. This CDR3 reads CASSSPGEGTDTQYF. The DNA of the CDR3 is TGTGCCAGTAGTTCCCCAGGGGAGGGCACAGATACGCAGTATTTT.

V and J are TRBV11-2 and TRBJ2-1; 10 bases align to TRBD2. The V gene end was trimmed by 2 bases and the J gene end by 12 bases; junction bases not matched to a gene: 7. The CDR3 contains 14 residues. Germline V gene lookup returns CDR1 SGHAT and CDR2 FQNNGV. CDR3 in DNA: TGTGCCAGCAGCTTACAGAAGCGGGAGGGCTCGCAGTTCTTC. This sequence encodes CASSLQKREGSQFF. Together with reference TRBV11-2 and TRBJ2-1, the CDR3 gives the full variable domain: EAGVAQSPRYKIIEKRQSVAFWCNPISGHATLYWYQQILGQGPKLLIQFQNNGVVDDSQLPKDRFSAERLKGVDSTLKIQPAKLEDSAVYLCASSLQKREGSQFFGPGTRLTVL.

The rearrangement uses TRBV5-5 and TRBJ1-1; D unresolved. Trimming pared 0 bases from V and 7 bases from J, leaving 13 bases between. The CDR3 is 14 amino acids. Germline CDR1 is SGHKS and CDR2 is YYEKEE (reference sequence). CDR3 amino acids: CASSLGVGWVEAFF. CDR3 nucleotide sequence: TGTGCCAGCAGCTTGGGGGTGGGCTGGGTTGAAGCTTTCTTT.

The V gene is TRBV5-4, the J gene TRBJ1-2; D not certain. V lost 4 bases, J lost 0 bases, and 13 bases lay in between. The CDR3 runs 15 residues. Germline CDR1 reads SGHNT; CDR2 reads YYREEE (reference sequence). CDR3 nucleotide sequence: TGTGCCAGCAGCCCAGGAGAAACGACTAACTATGGCTACACCTTC. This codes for CASSPGETTNYGYTF.

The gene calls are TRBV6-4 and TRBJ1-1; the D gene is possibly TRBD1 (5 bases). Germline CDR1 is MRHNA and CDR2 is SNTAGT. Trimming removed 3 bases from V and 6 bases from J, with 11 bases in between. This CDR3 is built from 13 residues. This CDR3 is CASSESGFAEAFF. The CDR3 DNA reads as TGTGCCAGCAGTGAGTCAGGGTTCGCTGAAGCTTTCTTT.

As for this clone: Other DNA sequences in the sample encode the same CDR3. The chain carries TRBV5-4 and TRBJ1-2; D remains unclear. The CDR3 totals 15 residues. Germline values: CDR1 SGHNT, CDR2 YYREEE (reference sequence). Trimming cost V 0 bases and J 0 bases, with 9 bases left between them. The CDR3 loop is CASSLGGGTNYGYTF. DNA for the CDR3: TGTGCCAGCAGCTTGGGAGGCGGTACTAACTATGGCTACACCTTC.

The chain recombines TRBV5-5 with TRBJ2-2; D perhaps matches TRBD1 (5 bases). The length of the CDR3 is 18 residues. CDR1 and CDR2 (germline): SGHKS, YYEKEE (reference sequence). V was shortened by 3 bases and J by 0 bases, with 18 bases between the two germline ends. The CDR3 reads CASSSQGFAVANTGELFF. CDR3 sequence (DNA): TGTGCCAGCAGCTCCCAGGGATTCGCGGTAGCGAACACCGGGGAGCTGTTTTTT.

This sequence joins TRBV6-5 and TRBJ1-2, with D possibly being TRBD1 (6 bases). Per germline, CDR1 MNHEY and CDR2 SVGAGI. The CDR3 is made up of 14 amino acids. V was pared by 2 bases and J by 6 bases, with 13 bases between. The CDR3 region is CASSYGTGRDGYTF. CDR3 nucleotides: TGTGCCAGCAGTTACGGTACAGGGCGGGATGGCTACACCTTC.

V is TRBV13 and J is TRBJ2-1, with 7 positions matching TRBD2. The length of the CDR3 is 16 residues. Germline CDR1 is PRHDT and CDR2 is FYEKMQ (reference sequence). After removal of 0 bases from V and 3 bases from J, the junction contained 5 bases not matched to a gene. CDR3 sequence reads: CASSLGLAAIYNEQFF. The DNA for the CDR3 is TGTGCCAGCAGCTTAGGTCTAGCGGCAATCTACAATGAGCAGTTCTTC.

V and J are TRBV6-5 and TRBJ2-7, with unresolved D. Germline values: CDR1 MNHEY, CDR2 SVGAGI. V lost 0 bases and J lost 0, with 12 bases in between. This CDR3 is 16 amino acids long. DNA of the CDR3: TGTGCCAGCAGTTACTCGTCCCCCGGTGGCTCCTACGAGCAGTACTTC. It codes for CASSYSSPGGSYEQYF.

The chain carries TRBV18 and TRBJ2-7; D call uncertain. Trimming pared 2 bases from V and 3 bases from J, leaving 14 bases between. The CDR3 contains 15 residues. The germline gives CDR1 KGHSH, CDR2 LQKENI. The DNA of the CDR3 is TGTGCCAGCTCACCAATACCAAGGAGAGGCTACGAGCAGTACTTC. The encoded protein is CASSPIPRRGYEQYF.

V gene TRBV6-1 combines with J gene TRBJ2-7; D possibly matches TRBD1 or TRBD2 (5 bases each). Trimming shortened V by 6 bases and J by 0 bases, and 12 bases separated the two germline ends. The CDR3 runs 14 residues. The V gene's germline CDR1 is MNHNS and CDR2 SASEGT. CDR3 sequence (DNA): TGTGCCAGCAGGGGGGACCTGGCCTCCTACGAGCAGTACTTC. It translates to CASRGDLASYEQYF.

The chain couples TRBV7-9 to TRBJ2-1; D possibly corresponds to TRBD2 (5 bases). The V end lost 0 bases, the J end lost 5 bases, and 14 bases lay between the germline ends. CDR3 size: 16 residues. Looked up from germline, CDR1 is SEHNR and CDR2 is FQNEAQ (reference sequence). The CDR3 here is CASSLAGLHTDNEQFF. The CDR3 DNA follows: TGTGCCAGCAGCTTAGCTGGACTCCATACTGACAATGAGCAGTTCTTC.

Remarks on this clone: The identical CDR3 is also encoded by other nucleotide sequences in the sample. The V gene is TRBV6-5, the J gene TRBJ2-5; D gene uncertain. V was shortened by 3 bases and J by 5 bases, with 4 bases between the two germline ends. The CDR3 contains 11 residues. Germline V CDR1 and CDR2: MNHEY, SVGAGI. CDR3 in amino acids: CASSYRETQYF. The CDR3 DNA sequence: TGTGCCAGCAGTTATAGGGAGACCCAGTACTTC.

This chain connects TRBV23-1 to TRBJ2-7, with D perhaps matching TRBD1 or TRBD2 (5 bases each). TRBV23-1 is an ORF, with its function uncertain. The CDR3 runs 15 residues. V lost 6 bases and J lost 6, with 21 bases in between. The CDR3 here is CASRPLRDPLGEQYF. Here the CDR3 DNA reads TGCGCCAGCAGGCCCCTCCGGGACCCCCTCGGCGAGCAGTACTTC.

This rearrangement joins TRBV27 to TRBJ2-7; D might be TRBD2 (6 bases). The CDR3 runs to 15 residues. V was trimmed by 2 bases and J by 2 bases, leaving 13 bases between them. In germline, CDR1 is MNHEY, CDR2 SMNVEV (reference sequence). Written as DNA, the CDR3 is TGTGCCAGCAGTTTAATGGCGTGGGGGGCCTACGAGCAGTACTTC. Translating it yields CASSLMAWGAYEQYF.

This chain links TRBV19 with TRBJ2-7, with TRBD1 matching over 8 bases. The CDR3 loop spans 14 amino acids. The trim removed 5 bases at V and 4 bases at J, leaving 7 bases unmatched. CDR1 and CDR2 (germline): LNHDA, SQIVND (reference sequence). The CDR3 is CASSPPGGRYEQYF. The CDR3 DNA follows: TGTGCCAGTAGTCCCCCAGGGGGCCGGTACGAGCAGTACTTC.

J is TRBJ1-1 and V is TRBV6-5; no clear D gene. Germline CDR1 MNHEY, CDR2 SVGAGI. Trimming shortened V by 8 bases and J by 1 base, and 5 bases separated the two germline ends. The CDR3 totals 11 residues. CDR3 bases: TGTGCCAGCGGAAGGAACACTGAAGCTTTCTTT. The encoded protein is CASGRNTEAFF.

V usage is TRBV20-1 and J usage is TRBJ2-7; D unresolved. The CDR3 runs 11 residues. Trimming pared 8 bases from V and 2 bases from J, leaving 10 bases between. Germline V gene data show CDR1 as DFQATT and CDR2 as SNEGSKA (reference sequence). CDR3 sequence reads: CSPRGTYEQYF. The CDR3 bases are TGCAGTCCCCGTGGGACCTACGAGCAGTACTTC.

The CDR3 sequence is CASSLLAGVRNEQFF. In nucleotides, the CDR3 is TGTGCCAGCAGCTTGCTAGCGGGAGTCAGGAATGAGCAGTTCTTC. The chain combines TRBV7-3 with TRBJ2-1; TRBD2 matches at 10 bases. Germline values: CDR1 SGHTA, CDR2 FQGTGA. This CDR3 has 15 residues. After removal of 3 bases from V and 7 bases from J, the junction contained 6 bases not matched to a gene.